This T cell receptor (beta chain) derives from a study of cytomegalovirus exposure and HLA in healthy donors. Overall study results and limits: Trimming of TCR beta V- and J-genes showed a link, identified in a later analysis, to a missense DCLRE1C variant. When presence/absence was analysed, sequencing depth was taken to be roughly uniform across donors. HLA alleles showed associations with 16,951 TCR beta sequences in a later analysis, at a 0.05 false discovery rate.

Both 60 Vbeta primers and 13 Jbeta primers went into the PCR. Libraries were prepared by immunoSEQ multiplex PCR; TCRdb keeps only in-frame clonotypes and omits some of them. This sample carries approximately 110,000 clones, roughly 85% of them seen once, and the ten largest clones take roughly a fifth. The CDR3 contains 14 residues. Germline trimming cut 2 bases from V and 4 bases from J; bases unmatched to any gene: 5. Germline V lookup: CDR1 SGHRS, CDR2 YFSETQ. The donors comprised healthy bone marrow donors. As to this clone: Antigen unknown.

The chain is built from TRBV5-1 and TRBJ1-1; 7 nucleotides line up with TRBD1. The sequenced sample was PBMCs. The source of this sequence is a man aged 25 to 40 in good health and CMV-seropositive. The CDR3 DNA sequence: TGCGCCAGCAGCTTAGACGGACAGGTCACTGAAGCTTTCTTT. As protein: CASSLDGQVTEAFF.